This T cell receptor beta chain was recovered during a study of blood T cell repertoires in COVID-19. Turning to the study itself: The analysed material was cDNA or gDNA that came from T cells, B-cell-depleted T cells, or PBMCs.

The CDR3 is made up of 16 amino acids. Losses at the gene ends were 3 bases for V and 5 bases for J; bases not matched to a gene: 14. CDR1 is DFQATT and CDR2 is SNEGSKA in the germline V gene (reference sequence). Data came from immunoSEQ multiplex PCR; TCRdb stores just in-frame clones and leaves some out. The sample gives a few hundred thousand clones, about 90% of which show up once; about 2.7% is in the top ten. The V gene is TRBV20-1, the J gene TRBJ1-1; 8 bases agree with TRBD1. Material for sequencing was PBMCs or T cells enriched from blood (not recorded which). The sequence was obtained from a woman between 25 and 40 years old who had recovered from COVID-19. DNA for the CDR3: TGCAGTGCTAGTTCTCGCCCCCGGACAGGGCGGACTGAAGCTTTCTTT. Protein sequence: CSASSRPRTGRTEAFF.